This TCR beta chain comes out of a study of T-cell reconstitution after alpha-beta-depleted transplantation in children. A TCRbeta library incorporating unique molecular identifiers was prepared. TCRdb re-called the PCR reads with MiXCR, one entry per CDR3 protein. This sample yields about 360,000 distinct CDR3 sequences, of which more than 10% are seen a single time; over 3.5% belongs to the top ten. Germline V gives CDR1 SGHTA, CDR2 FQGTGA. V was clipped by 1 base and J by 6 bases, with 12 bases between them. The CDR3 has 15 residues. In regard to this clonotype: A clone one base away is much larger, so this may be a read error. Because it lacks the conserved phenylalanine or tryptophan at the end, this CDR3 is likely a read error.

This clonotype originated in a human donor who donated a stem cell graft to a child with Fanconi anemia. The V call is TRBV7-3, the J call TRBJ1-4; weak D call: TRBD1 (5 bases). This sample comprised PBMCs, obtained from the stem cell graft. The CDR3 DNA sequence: TGTGCCAGCAGCTTAAATGTGGGAGGGGATGAAAAACTGTTTTCT. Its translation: CASSLNVGGDEKLFS.